This TCR beta chain was recorded in a study of blood T cell repertoires in COVID-19. Study-wide background: Specimens from acute and convalescent COVID-19 originated in the United States, Italy and Spain. The cDNA or gDNA used as material had been derived from T cells, B-cell-depleted T cells, or PBMCs.

The CDR3 covers 13 residues. In germline, CDR1 is SGHRS, CDR2 YFSETQ. The V end lost 4 bases, the J end lost 5 bases, and 10 bases lay between the germline ends. Study processing details: Nucleated cell counts were estimated from reference gene primer amplification. Sequenced by immunoSEQ multiplex PCR; TCRdb stores in-frame clones only, minus some. V and J calls and clone size are as listed in that table; D and trimming were resolved from the DNA. The sample comprises about 160,000 clones, almost 85% of which are singletons, and more than 7.5% rests with the top ten. Sequencing was carried out using peripheral blood. This TCR was sampled from a man aged 35-49 years who had recovered from COVID-19. This chain joins TRBV5-1 and TRBJ2-1; D uncertain. The CDR3 protein is CASSLSPDNEQFF. The DNA for the CDR3 is TGCGCCAGCAGCCTTTCTCCGGACAATGAGCAGTTCTTC.